This T cell receptor (beta chain) was sequenced in a study of T cell changes during pregnancy in multiple sclerosis. This clone was detected once. V was cut by 1 base and J by 0 bases, with 7 bases left in between. Germline V lookup: CDR1 SEHNR, CDR2 FQNEAQ (reference sequence). The CDR3 contains 15 residues. Assay used: immunoSEQ multiplex PCR; TCRdb lists only in-frame clones, some missing. The sample includes tens of thousands of clones, roughly nine tenths of them seen just once. The input for sequencing was peripheral blood, taken after pregnancy. This rearrangement joins TRBV7-9 to TRBJ1-3; perhaps TRBD1 as D (6 bases). The TCR sequence derives from a female donor with multiple sclerosis, enrolled in a pregnancy study. CDR3 region: CASSLDRVSGNTIYF. For the CDR3, the DNA is TGTGCCAGCAGCTTAGACAGGGTCTCTGGAAACACCATATATTTT. Variable domain in full (rest from reference TRBV7-9 and TRBJ1-3): DTGVSQNPRHKITKRGQNVTFRCDPISEHNRLYWYRQTLGQGPEFLTYFQNEAQLEKSRLLSDRFSAERPKGSFSTLEIQRTEQGDSAMYLCASSLDRVSGNTIYFGEGSWLTVV.